These 14 T cell receptor beta chains were all obtained from the same sample, sequenced in a study of cytomegalovirus exposure and HLA in healthy donors (dated by TCRdb to the late 2010s). Library preparation employed the immunoSEQ multiplex PCR assay. For the multiplex PCR, a mixture combining 60 forward primers for TCR Vbeta segments and 13 reverse primers for TCR Jbeta segments was used. In its TCRdb copy, this immuneACCESS table keeps in-frame sequences only and misses some clones. Where compared with another copy, unresolved V genes explain less than half of these, and the others have no known cause. In all, the sample holds some 110,000 clones, and under 85% of those were seen once. The ten largest account for 6.1% of the sample. Sequenced: PBMCs. All receptors come from a man between 18 and 29 years old in good health and CMV-seronegative.

The chain recombines TRBV27 with TRBJ1-2; TRBD1 aligns across 8 bases. Germline lookup yields CDR1 MNHEY and CDR2 SMNVEV (reference sequence). The CDR3 loop spans 18 amino acids. Unmatched junction bases numbered 21, after V lost 6 bases and J lost 6 bases. The CDR3 spells CASRRSSGQAYHRDGYTF. DNA of the CDR3: TGTGCCAGCAGACGTTCCTCGGGACAGGCCTACCATCGGGATGGCTACACCTTC.

This chain uses TRBV4-3 with TRBJ2-1, with 11 bases aligning to TRBD2. J gave up 4 bases and V 2 bases, and 1 base lay outside the gene matches. CDR3 length: 15 amino acids. Per the germline V gene, CDR1 is LGHNA and CDR2 is YSLEER. The CDR3 spells CASSQLAGGYNEQFF. The CDR3 nucleotides are TGCGCCAGCAGCCAACTAGCGGGGGGATACAATGAGCAGTTCTTC.

V usage is TRBV7-6 and J usage is TRBJ1-3; possible D gene TRBD1, 5 bases. This CDR3 has 16 amino acids. Deletions cut 4 bases from V and 4 bases from J, with 17 bases between. The germline gives CDR1 SGHVS, CDR2 FNYEAQ. In nucleotides, the CDR3 is TGTGCCAGCAGCTCTTGGGGCAGCCTAAAGGGAAACACCATATATTTT. Translating gives CASSSWGSLKGNTIYF.

The J gene is TRBJ2-3, the V gene TRBV7-9; maybe TRBD2 (5 bases). Germline CDR1 SEHNR, CDR2 FQNEAQ (reference sequence). V was trimmed by 2 bases and J by 4 bases, leaving 19 bases between them. This CDR3 has 17 residues. CDR3 protein: CASSLNLALSGADTQYF. The CDR3 bases are TGTGCCAGCAGCTTAAATCTAGCTCTTAGTGGGGCAGATACGCAGTATTTT.

The chain combines TRBV6-6 with TRBJ1-1; 9 nucleotides align to TRBD1. The ends lost 4 bases at V and 4 bases at J; junction bases unmatched: 4. Germline CDR1 and CDR2: MNHNY and SVGAGI (reference sequence). The CDR3 totals 14 residues. CDR3 nucleotide sequence: TGTGCCAGCAGTTCGGACAGGGGAATCACTGAAGCTTTCTTT. Translated, it gives CASSSDRGITEAFF.

This chain connects TRBV10-3 to TRBJ2-5, with TRBD2 matching 7 bases. The CDR3 extends over 15 amino acids. Germline V CDR1 and CDR2: ENHRY, SYGVKD. V shed 2 bases and J 1 base; nucleotides not matched to a gene: 4. The CDR3 sequence is CAISEKASGQETQYF. The CDR3 DNA reads TGTGCCATCAGTGAGAAGGCTAGCGGCCAAGAGACCCAGTACTTC.

The chain is built from TRBV12-2 and TRBJ2-7; whether TRBD2, the table's D call, matches the DNA was not checked. TRBV12-2 is given as a pseudogene. The CDR3 totals 15 residues. This CDR3 is CASRSQGTSSYEQYF. CDR3 in DNA: TGTGCAAGTCGCTCTCAGGGGACTAGCTCCTACGAGCAGTACTTC.

This sequence joins TRBV5-1 and TRBJ2-7; TRBD2 is a possible D gene (5 bases). Trimming took off 1 base at V and 5 bases at J, with 19 bases between the two ends. Germline V CDR1 and CDR2: SGHRS, YFSETQ. There are 16 residues in the CDR3. This chain's CDR3 is CASSLPYGERVDEQYF. CDR3 sequence (DNA): TGCGCCAGCAGCTTGCCCTATGGGGAGAGGGTAGACGAGCAGTACTTC.

The chain recombines TRBV6-5 with TRBJ2-7, with D tentatively TRBD2 (5 bases). From germline, CDR1 is MNHEY and CDR2 SVGAGI. The CDR3 consists of 14 residues. V was shortened by 6 bases and J by 3 bases, with 15 bases between the two germline ends. The CDR3 loop reads CASRPYAAGYEQYF. The CDR3, as DNA: TGTGCCAGCAGACCCTACGCCGCGGGCTACGAGCAGTACTTC.

This rearrangement joins TRBV19 to TRBJ2-7, with TRBD2 matching 11 bases. J was trimmed by 2 bases and V by 1 base; bases with no gene match: 4. The CDR3 spans 16 residues. Germline V lookup: CDR1 LNHDA, CDR2 SQIVND (reference sequence). The CDR3 spells CASSIVVSGRAYEQYF. CDR3 DNA sequence: TGTGCCAGTAGTATAGTAGTTAGCGGGAGGGCCTACGAGCAGTACTTC.

Worth noting for this clone: This sequence is one base from a far larger clone and is likely a read error. This rearrangement joins TRBV19 to TRBJ2-6; weak D call: TRBD2 (5 bases). CDR1 and CDR2 (germline): LNHDA, SQIVND (reference sequence). The CDR3 has 15 amino acids. CDR3 in DNA: TGTGCCAATAGTATGGAGGAGAATGGGGCCAACGTCCTGACTTTC. Protein product: CANSMEENGANVLTF.

This chain links TRBV13 with TRBJ2-5; a possible D gene is TRBD2 (5 bases). The J call is doubtful: the DNA matches TRBJ2-7 better. Germline-derived CDR1 and CDR2 are PRHDT and FYEKMQ (reference sequence). There are 13 residues in the CDR3. The CDR3 region is CASSLGQADEQYF. Written as DNA, the CDR3 is TGTGCCAGCAGCTTAGGCCAAGCGGACGAGCAGTACTTC.

The rearrangement links TRBV4-1 to TRBJ2-5; 7 positions agree with TRBD2. The V segment lost 1 base and the J segment 5 bases; nucleotides outside the gene matches: 10. This CDR3 is 16 amino acids long. CDR1 MGHRA and CDR2 YSYEKL come from the germline V gene. The CDR3 nucleotides are TGCGCCAGCAGCCAAGTCGGCAGGACTAGACAGGAGACCCAGTACTTC. This sequence encodes CASSQVGRTRQETQYF.

The rearrangement joins TRBV29-1 to TRBJ2-1; unclear D gene. The V end lost 7 bases, the J end lost 5 bases, and 12 bases lay between the germline ends. The CDR3 sequence is 12 residues long. Germline V gene sequence: CDR1 SQVTM, CDR2 ANQGSEA. CDR3 coding DNA: TGCAGCGCCTACGCGATCAACAATGAGCAGTTCTTC. It yields the protein CSAYAINNEQFF.